Many counts were recorded for the clone carrying this T cell receptor beta chain. TCRdb processed the 5' RACE reads anew with MiXCR; each CDR3 protein has one entry. The table lists about 38,000 distinct CDR3 sequences, 8.2% of them singletons. The data derive from a study of chronic HIV infection and antiretroviral therapy. CDR3 length: 16 amino acids. Germline lookup yields CDR1 SGHTA and CDR2 FQGNSA. J gave up 8 bases and V 1 base, and 9 bases lay outside the gene matches. The source is an adult who had HIV and had not received antiretroviral therapy, or was an uninfected healthy control (not recorded which). What was sequenced was peripheral blood. The rearrangement links TRBV7-2 to TRBJ2-1, with 9 bases aligning to TRBD1. DNA for the CDR3: TGTGCCAGCAGCTTAGTGTCGACAGGGGGATTAGATGAGCAGTTCTTC. This translates into CASSLVSTGGLDEQFF.